This T cell receptor (beta chain) appears in the sequencing data of a study of molecular identifiers for immune sequencing clone quantification. Generation of bulk TCR libraries relied on previously described methods and listed TCR primers. TCRdb processed the PCR reads anew with MiXCR; each CDR3 protein has one entry. Among more than 450,000 distinct CDR3 sequences, about 22% were seen once, and the ten largest hold roughly 0.81%. On this clonotype itself: Antigen unknown.

Naive CD8 T cell sorting was performed on the CD8+CD4-CCR7+CD45RA+ phenotype. The study's findings and limits: Effector cells had over 99% of their molecules in clones above 20 RNA copies, while naive cells had under 1%. In a background of about 900,000 naive cells, spiked Jurkat TCR RNA from one cell was reportedly detectable.

Germline loops: CDR1 LGHDT, CDR2 YNNKEL (reference sequence). CDR3 size: 16 residues. With 0 bases clipped from V and 4 bases from J, the junction kept 5 bases outside the gene matches. The chain is built from TRBV3-1 and TRBJ2-5; 10 bases align to TRBD2. This TCR came from a human donor in good health. Some libraries in this study had Jurkat cell RNA spiked in. Specimen: naive CD8+ T cells from blood, with Jurkat cell RNA spiked in. The subset here: FACS-sorted CD8+CD4-CCR7+CD45RA+ naive T cells. This CDR3 reads CASSQEVASGRETQYF. The DNA for the CDR3 is TGTGCCAGCAGCCAAGAGGTCGCTAGCGGGAGAGAGACCCAGTACTTC.